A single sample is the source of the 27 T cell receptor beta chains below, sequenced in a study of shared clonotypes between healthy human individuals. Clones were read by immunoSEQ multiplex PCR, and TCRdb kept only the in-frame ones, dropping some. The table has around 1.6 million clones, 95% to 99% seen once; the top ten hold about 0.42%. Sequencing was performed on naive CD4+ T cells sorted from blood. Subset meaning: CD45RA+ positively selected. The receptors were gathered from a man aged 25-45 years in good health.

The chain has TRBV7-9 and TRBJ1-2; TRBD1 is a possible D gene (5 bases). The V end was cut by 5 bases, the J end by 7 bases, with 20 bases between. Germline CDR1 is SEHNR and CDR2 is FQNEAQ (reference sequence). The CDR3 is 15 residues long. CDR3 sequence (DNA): TGTGCCAGCAGCGTGTCTATTACCGGGACCGGTGGCTACACCTTC. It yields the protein CASSVSITGTGGYTF.

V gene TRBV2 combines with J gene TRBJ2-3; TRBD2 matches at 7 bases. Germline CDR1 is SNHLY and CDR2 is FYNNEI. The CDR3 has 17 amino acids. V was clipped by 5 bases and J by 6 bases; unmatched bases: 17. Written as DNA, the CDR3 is TGTGCCAGCAGTCCGTTAATACTAGCGCCTGCCGGGGATACGCAGTATTTT. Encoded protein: CASSPLILAPAGDTQYF.

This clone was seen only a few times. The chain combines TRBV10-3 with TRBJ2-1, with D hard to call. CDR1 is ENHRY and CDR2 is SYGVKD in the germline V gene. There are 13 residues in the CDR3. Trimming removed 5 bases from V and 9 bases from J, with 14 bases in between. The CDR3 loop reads CAISPSTSGEQFF. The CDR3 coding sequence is TGTGCCATCAGTCCATCCACCTCCGGTGAGCAGTTCTTC.

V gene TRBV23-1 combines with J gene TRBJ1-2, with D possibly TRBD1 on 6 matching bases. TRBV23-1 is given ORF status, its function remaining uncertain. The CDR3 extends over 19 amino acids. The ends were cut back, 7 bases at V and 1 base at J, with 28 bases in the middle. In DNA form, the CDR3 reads TGCGCCAGCACCCCAAGGGGGTACAGGGACGGTCCGGGTAACTATGGCTACACCTTC. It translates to CASTPRGYRDGPGNYGYTF.

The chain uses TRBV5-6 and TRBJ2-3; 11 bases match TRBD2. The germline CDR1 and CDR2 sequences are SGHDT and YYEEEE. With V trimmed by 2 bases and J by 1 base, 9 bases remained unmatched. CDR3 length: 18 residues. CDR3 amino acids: CASSFQSSGRNRTDTQYF. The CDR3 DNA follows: TGTGCCAGCAGCTTTCAGTCTAGCGGGAGGAACCGCACAGATACGCAGTATTTT.

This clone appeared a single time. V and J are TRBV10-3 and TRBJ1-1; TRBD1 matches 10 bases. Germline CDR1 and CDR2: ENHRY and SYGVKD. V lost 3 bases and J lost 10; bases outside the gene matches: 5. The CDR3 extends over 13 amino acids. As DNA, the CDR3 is TGTGCCATCAGTGAAGGGACAGGGGTTGTAGCTTTCTTT. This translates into CAISEGTGVVAFF.

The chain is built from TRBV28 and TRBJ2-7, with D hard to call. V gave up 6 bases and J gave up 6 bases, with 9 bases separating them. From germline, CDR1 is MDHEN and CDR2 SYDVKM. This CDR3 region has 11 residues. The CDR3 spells CASRRNGEQYF. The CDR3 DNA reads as TGTGCCAGCAGACGGAATGGCGAGCAGTACTTC.

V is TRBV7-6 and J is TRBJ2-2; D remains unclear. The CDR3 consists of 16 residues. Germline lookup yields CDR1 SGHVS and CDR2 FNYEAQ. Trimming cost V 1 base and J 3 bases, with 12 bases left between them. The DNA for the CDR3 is TGTGCCAGCAGCTTAGATCGAAGGGCGGACACCGGGGAGCTGTTTTTT. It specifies CASSLDRRADTGELFF.

CDR3 protein: CASSLLAGGPYEQFF. The CDR3 DNA sequence: TGCGCCAGCAGTTTACTAGCGGGAGGGCCCTATGAGCAGTTCTTC. The V gene is TRBV10-1, the J gene TRBJ2-1; 13 bases line up with TRBD2. This CDR3 contains 15 residues. Germline-derived CDR1 and CDR2 are WNHNN and SYGVQD (reference sequence). V lost 5 bases and J lost 8; bases outside the gene matches: 6.

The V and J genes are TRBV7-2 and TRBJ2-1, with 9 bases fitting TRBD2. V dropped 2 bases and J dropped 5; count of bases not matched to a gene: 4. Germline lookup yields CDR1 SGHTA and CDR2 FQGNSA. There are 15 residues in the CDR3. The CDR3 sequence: CASSLRLAVNNEQFF. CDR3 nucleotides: TGTGCCAGCAGCTTAAGACTAGCGGTTAACAATGAGCAGTTCTTC.

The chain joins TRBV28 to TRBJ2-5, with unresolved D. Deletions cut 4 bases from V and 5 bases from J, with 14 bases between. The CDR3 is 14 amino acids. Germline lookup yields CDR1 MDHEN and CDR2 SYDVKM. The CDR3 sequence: CASSYRVLGETQYF. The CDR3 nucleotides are TGTGCCAGCAGTTATCGGGTGCTAGGGGAGACCCAGTACTTC.

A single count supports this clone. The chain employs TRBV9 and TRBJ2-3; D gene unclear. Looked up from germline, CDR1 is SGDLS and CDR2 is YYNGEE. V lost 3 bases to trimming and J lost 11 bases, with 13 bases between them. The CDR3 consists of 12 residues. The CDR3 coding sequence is TGTGCCAGCAGCGGGCATCCCGAGAGGCAGTATTTT. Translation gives CASSGHPERQYF.

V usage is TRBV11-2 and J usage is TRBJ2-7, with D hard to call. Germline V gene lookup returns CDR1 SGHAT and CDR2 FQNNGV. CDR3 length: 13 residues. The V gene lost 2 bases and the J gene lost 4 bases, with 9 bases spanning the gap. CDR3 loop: CASSLNPGYEQYF. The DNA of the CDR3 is TGTGCCAGCAGCTTAAACCCCGGTTACGAGCAGTACTTC.

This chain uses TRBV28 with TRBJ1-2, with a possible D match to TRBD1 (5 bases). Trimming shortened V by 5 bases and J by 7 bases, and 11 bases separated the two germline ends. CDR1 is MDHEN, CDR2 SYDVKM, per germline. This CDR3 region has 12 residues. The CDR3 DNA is TGTGCCAGCAGTAGCTGGGGCGCTGGCTACACCTTC. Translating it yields CASSSWGAGYTF.

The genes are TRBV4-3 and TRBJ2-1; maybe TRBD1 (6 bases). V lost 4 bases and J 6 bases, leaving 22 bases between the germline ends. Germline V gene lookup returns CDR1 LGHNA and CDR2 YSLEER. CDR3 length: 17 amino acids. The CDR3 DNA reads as TGCGCCAGCAGCCCCATCGTGGGGGCAGGGCTGGGCAATGAGCAGTTCTTC. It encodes CASSPIVGAGLGNEQFF.

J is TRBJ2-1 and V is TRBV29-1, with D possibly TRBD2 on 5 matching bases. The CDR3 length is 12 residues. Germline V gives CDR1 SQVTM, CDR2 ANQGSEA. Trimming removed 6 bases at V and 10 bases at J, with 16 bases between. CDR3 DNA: TGCAGCGTATGGTTTACGGGGAAGGAGCAGTTCTTC. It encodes CSVWFTGKEQFF.

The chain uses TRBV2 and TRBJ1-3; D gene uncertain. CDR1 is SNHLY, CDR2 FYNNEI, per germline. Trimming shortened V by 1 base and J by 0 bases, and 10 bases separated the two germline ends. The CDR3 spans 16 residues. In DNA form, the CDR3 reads TGTGCCAGCAGTGAAGAGCAGACGTACTCTGGAAACACCATATATTTT. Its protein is CASSEEQTYSGNTIYF.

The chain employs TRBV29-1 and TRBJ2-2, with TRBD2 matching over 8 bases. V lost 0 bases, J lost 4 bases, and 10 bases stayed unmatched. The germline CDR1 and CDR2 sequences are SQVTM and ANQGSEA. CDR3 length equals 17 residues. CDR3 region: CSVEDRGLVGITGELFF. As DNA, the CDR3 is TGCAGCGTTGAAGATCGGGGACTAGTGGGAATCACCGGGGAGCTGTTTTTT.

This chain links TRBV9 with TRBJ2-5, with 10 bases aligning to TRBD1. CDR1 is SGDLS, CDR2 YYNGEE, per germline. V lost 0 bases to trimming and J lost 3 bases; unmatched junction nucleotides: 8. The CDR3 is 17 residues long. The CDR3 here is CASSVARGGTGEETQYF. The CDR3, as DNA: TGTGCCAGCAGCGTAGCTAGAGGAGGGACAGGGGAAGAGACCCAGTACTTC.

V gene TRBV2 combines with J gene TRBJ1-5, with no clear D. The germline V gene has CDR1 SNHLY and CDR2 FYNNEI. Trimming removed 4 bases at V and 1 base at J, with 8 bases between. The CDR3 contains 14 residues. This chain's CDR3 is CASSVRASNQPQHF. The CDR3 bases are TGTGCCAGCAGTGTTCGGGCGAGCAATCAGCCCCAGCATTTT.

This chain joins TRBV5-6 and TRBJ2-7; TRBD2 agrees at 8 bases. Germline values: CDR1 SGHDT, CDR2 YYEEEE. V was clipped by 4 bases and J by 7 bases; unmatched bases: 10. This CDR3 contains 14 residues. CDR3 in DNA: TGTGCCAGCAGCCGATACGGACTAGCCGGGGAGCAGTACTTC. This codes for CASSRYGLAGEQYF.

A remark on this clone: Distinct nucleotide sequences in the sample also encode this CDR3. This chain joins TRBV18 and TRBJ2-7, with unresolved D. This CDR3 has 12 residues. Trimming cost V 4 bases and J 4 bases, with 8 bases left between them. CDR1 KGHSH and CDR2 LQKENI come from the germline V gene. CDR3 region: CASSRLGYEQYF. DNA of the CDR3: TGTGCCAGCTCACGATTGGGTTACGAGCAGTACTTC. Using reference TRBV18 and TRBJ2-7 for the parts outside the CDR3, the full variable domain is NAGVMQNPRHLVRRRGQEARLRCSPMKGHSHVYWYRQLPEEGLKFMVYLQKENIIDESGMPKERFSAEFPKEGPSILRIQQVVRGDSAAYFCASSRLGYEQYFGPGTRLTVT.

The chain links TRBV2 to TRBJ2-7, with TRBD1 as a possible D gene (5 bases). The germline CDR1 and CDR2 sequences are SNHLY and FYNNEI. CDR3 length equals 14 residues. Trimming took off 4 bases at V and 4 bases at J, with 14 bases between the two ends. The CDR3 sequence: CASSVVIGEYEQYF. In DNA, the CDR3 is TGTGCCAGCAGTGTCGTAATAGGGGAATACGAGCAGTACTTC.

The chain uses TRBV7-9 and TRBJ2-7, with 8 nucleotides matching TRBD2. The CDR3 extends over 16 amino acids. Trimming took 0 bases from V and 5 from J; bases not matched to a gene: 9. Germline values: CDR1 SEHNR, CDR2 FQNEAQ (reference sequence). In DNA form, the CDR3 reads TGTGCCAGCAGCTTAGCGCTCAGCGGGAGAAAAGACGAGCAGTACTTC. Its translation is CASSLALSGRKDEQYF.

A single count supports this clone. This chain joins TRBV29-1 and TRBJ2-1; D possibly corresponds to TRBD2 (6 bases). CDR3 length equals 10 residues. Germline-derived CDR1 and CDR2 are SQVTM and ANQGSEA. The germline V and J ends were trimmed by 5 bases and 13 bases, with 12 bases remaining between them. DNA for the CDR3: TGCAGCGTTACCGGGACTCCTCAGTTCTTC. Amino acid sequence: CSVTGTPQFF.

CDR3 DNA: TGCGCCAGCAGCCAAGACCTTCGGGCGGGAGCAGTCTCCGGGGAGCTGTTTTTT. Amino acid sequence: CASSQDLRAGAVSGELFF. The chain combines TRBV4-1 with TRBJ2-2; TRBD2 aligns across 7 bases. This CDR3 spans 18 amino acids. The germline CDR1 and CDR2 sequences are MGHRA and YSYEKL. The junction had 13 bases not matched to a gene; V was cut back by 0 bases and J by 6 bases.

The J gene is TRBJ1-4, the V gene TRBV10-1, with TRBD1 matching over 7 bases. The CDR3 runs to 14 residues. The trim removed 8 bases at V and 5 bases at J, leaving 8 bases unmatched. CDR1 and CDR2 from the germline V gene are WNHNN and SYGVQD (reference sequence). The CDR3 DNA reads TGCGCCAGCTCCGGGGACAGACTGAATGAAAAACTGTTTTTT. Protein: CASSGDRLNEKLFF.